This passage covers 22 T cell receptor beta chains from one sample sequenced in a study of cytomegalovirus exposure and HLA in healthy donors. With 60 Vbeta and 13 Jbeta primers, the PCR was carried out. TCRdb's table, derived via immunoSEQ multiplex PCR, lists solely in-frame clones and lacks some. The sample lists roughly 80,000 clones; around 62% were seen once. Material: PBMCs. The source is a male donor in good health and CMV-seropositive.

V is TRBV5-4 and J is TRBJ2-5; 12 bases are shared with TRBD1. The CDR3 consists of 14 residues. CDR1 and CDR2 from the germline V gene are SGHNT and YYREEE (reference sequence). The V and J ends lost 5 bases and 3 bases, in that order; junction bases with no gene match: 2. The CDR3 is CASRGQGAEETQYF. The CDR3 bases are TGTGCCAGCAGGGGACAGGGGGCAGAAGAGACCCAGTACTTC.

The chain carries TRBV28 and TRBJ2-4; unclear D gene. This CDR3 has 12 amino acids. Looked up from germline, CDR1 is MDHEN and CDR2 is SYDVKM. With 6 bases removed from V and 7 bases from J, the gap between germline ends came to 10 bases. The CDR3 coding sequence is TGTGCCAGCAGGACCCTGGAGAACATTCAGTACTTC. Its protein is CASRTLENIQYF.

The table lists this clone with a count of one. The genes are TRBV5-4 and TRBJ1-2; TRBD1 matches 10 bases. Looked up from germline, CDR1 is SGHNT and CDR2 is YYREEE (reference sequence). The CDR3 runs to 14 residues. J gave up 6 bases and V 4 bases, and 6 bases lay outside the gene matches. In nucleotides, the CDR3 is TGTGCCAGCAGCAGTCCCGGGACAGGGGATGGCTACACCTTC. Amino acids: CASSSPGTGDGYTF.

The chain combines TRBV28 with TRBJ2-7, with TRBD1 matching over 9 bases. CDR1 MDHEN and CDR2 SYDVKM come from the germline V gene. V lost 4 bases, J lost 1 base, and 2 bases stayed unmatched. CDR3 length: 14 residues. DNA for the CDR3: TGTGCCAGCAGTTCCGGGACAGGGTCCTACGAGCAGTACTTC. Translating it yields CASSSGTGSYEQYF.

The V call is TRBV7-2, the J call TRBJ2-2; no clear D. The length of the CDR3 is 13 residues. Trimming shortened V by 2 bases and J by 6 bases, and 7 bases separated the two germline ends. Germline CDR1 and CDR2: SGHTA and FQGNSA. The CDR3: CASSLQLAGELFF. CDR3 in DNA: TGTGCCAGCAGCTTACAACTCGCCGGGGAGCTGTTTTTT. The full variable domain, with the rest looked up from reference TRBV7-2 and TRBJ2-2, is GAGVSQSPSNKVTEKGKDVELRCDPISGHTALYWYRQSLGQGLEFLIYFQGNSAPDKSGLPSDRFSAERTGGSVSTLTIQRTQQEDSAVYLCASSLQLAGELFFGEGSRLTVL.

V gene TRBV5-4 combines with J gene TRBJ1-1; no firm D call. The germline V gene encodes CDR1 SGHNT and CDR2 YYREEE (reference sequence). The CDR3 totals 15 residues. Trimming took off 0 bases at V and 0 bases at J, with 9 bases between the two ends. The CDR3 loop reads CASSLAGSVNTEAFF. In DNA form, the CDR3 reads TGTGCCAGCAGCTTGGCCGGGTCTGTGAACACTGAAGCTTTCTTT. The full variable domain, rest sourced from reference TRBV5-4 and TRBJ1-1, is ETGVTQSPTHLIKTRGQQVTLRCSSQSGHNTVSWYQQALGQGPQFIFQYYREEENGRGNFPPRFSGLQFPNYSSELNVNALELDDSALYLCASSLAGSVNTEAFFGQGTRLTVV.

The chain employs TRBV29-1 and TRBJ2-5; D perhaps matches TRBD1 (5 bases). There are 14 residues in the CDR3. Trimming shortened V by 2 bases and J by 3 bases, and 13 bases separated the two germline ends. Germline lookup yields CDR1 SQVTM and CDR2 ANQGSEA. The CDR3 nucleotides read TGCAGCGTTGAACTGGGCAGGGTGGAAGAGACCCAGTACTTC. It specifies CSVELGRVEETQYF.

The chain recombines TRBV4-1 with TRBJ2-7; TRBD2 matches 8 bases. The CDR3 extends over 15 amino acids. Germline-derived CDR1 and CDR2 are MGHRA and YSYEKL. The V and J ends lost 2 bases and 5 bases, in that order; junction bases with no gene match: 8. The CDR3 loop is CASSQPGLVVHEQYF. The CDR3 DNA sequence: TGCGCCAGCAGCCAACCGGGACTAGTAGTCCACGAGCAGTACTTC.

V is TRBV19 and J is TRBJ2-7; 7 positions match TRBD1. The germline V gene has CDR1 LNHDA and CDR2 SQIVND (reference sequence). V lost 4 bases, J lost 3 bases, and 6 bases stayed unmatched. CDR3 length: 14 amino acids. The CDR3 loop reads CASSRTGQDYEQYF. The CDR3 nucleotides are TGTGCCAGTAGTAGGACAGGTCAGGACTACGAGCAGTACTTC.

This chain links TRBV5-1 with TRBJ1-1; no firm D call. V was trimmed by 0 bases and J by 4 bases, leaving 10 bases between them. This CDR3 has 14 amino acids. Germline V lookup: CDR1 SGHRS, CDR2 YFSETQ. The CDR3 is CASSLAGRGTEAFF. For the CDR3, the DNA is TGCGCCAGCAGCTTGGCCGGGCGGGGCACTGAAGCTTTCTTT. The full variable domain, its missing parts supplied by reference TRBV5-1 and TRBJ1-1, is KAGVTQTPRYLIKTRGQQVTLSCSPISGHRSVSWYQQTPGQGLQFLFEYFSETQRNKGNFPGRFSGRQFSNSRSEMNVSTLELGDSALYLCASSLAGRGTEAFFGQGTRLTVV.

The V call is TRBV9, the J call TRBJ2-5; 11 bases match TRBD2. J was trimmed by 1 base and V by 2 bases; bases with no gene match: 7. The germline CDR1 and CDR2 sequences are SGDLS and YYNGEE. The CDR3 covers 17 residues. CDR3 sequence reads: CASSVGASGGTQETQYF. The CDR3 bases are TGTGCCAGCAGCGTTGGAGCTAGCGGGGGGACCCAAGAGACCCAGTACTTC.

V is TRBV5-6 and J is TRBJ1-1, with D possibly TRBD1 on 5 matching bases. CDR3 size: 14 residues. V dropped 3 bases and J dropped 0 bases, with 9 bases sitting between them. In germline, CDR1 is SGHDT, CDR2 YYEEEE. The CDR3 is CASSSRVVNTEAFF. The CDR3 DNA follows: TGTGCCAGCAGCTCCAGGGTCGTGAACACTGAAGCTTTCTTT.

This clone has more than one count but fewer than ten. The rearrangement joins TRBV9 to TRBJ2-6; tentatively, D is TRBD2 (5 bases). Germline CDR1 is SGDLS and CDR2 is YYNGEE. This CDR3 contains 16 residues. V gave up 0 bases and J gave up 2 bases, with 9 bases separating them. As DNA, the CDR3 is TGTGCCAGCAGCGTAGGTCTCGGGGCTGGGGCCAACGTCCTGACTTTC. Protein product: CASSVGLGAGANVLTF.

The chain couples TRBV21-1 to TRBJ2-4; TRBD1 is the table's D call, not checked against the DNA. TRBV21-1 is a known pseudogene. This CDR3 spans 16 amino acids. DNA of the CDR3: TGTGCCAGCAGCAAAGGGGGACAGGTAGCCAAAAACATTCAGTACTTC. Translated: CASSKGGQVAKNIQYF.

A few counts support this clone. J is TRBJ2-5 and V is TRBV4-2; 9 nucleotides agree with TRBD2. This CDR3 comprises 15 residues. Trimming took 0 bases from V and 8 from J; bases not matched to a gene: 7. Germline CDR1 reads LGHNA; CDR2 reads YNFKEQ. DNA for the CDR3: TGTGCCAGCAGCCAAGAGATCCTAGCGGGATCAACCCAGTACTTC. As protein: CASSQEILAGSTQYF.

Turning to this clone: The identical CDR3 is also encoded by other nucleotide sequences in the sample. The gene calls are TRBV30 and TRBJ2-1; D unclear. The V end was cut by 0 bases, the J end by 6 bases, with 9 bases between. Per germline, CDR1 GTSNPN and CDR2 SVGIG (reference sequence). The CDR3 is 13 amino acids. CDR3 in amino acids: CAWSVTHSNEQFF. CDR3 DNA sequence: TGTGCCTGGAGTGTAACTCATTCCAATGAGCAGTTCTTC.

The chain joins TRBV5-1 to TRBJ1-5; 7 nucleotides align to TRBD1. Germline lookup yields CDR1 SGHRS and CDR2 YFSETQ. V lost 3 bases to trimming and J lost 5 bases; unmatched junction nucleotides: 8. The CDR3 is 15 residues long. CDR3 sequence: CASSWSGQSDQPQHF. The DNA of the CDR3 is TGCGCCAGCAGCTGGTCGGGACAGAGTGATCAGCCCCAGCATTTT.

This sequence joins TRBV16 and TRBJ1-1; D is unclear. The CDR3 is 17 residues long. V lost 2 bases to trimming and J lost 1 base, with 17 bases between them. Germline CDR1 reads KGHSY; CDR2 reads FQNENV. The CDR3 reads CASSQTEGRGRNTEAFF. The CDR3 DNA is TGTGCCAGCAGCCAAACGGAGGGCCGTGGGAGGAACACTGAAGCTTTCTTT.

V usage is TRBV10-2 and J usage is TRBJ2-1, with 9 bases aligning to TRBD2. The germline CDR1 and CDR2 sequences are WSHSY and SAAADI. This CDR3 has 15 residues. The V segment lost 3 bases and the J segment 4 bases; nucleotides outside the gene matches: 4. Here the CDR3 reads CASSDPGLAYNEQFF. CDR3 nucleotide sequence: TGCGCCAGCAGTGATCCGGGACTAGCTTACAATGAGCAGTTCTTC.

This clone has just a few counts. The CDR3 protein is CSVEKGDNEQFF. Here the CDR3 DNA reads TGCAGCGTTGAGAAGGGGGACAATGAGCAGTTCTTC. V is TRBV29-1 and J is TRBJ2-1, with a tentative D call TRBD1 (6 bases). The CDR3 loop spans 12 amino acids. V was pared by 3 bases and J by 5 bases, with 8 bases between. From germline, CDR1 is SQVTM and CDR2 ANQGSEA.

The chain is built from TRBV5-8 and TRBJ2-7; 10 bases align to TRBD2. The germline gives CDR1 SGHTS, CDR2 YDEGEE. This CDR3 has 15 residues. The trim removed 2 bases at V and 2 bases at J, leaving 4 bases unmatched. CDR3 DNA sequence: TGTGCCAGCAGCTTCGGACTAGCGGCCCCCTACGAGCAGTACTTC. It encodes CASSFGLAAPYEQYF.

The rearrangement links TRBV2 to TRBJ1-4, with D possibly being TRBD1 (6 bases). The CDR3 consists of 14 residues. CDR1 and CDR2 from the germline V gene are SNHLY and FYNNEI. V was shortened by 5 bases and J by 8 bases, with 15 bases between the two germline ends. CDR3 bases: TGTGCCAGCAGTTCCGGGACACCTCCGGAAAAACTGTTTTTT. It codes for CASSSGTPPEKLFF.